This TCR beta chain emerged from a study of graft-versus-host responses after intestinal transplantation. Only in-frame clones appear in the TCRdb table, and some are missing; sequencing was by immunoSEQ multiplex PCR. There are over 100,000 clones in the sample; about 95% occur only once, and under 3.5% lies in the top ten. The CDR3 is made up of 15 amino acids. Germline V gives CDR1 SGHRS, CDR2 YFSETQ. V lost 1 base to trimming and J lost 0 bases, with 10 bases between them. Regarding this clone: Its antigen is unidentified.

The V gene is TRBV5-1, the J gene TRBJ2-5; D is possibly TRBD1 or TRBD2 (5 bases each). Sample: unstimulated CD8+ T cells sorted from spleen or lymph node cells, taken before intestinal transplant. The sequence was obtained from a human donor who received an intestinal transplant. The CDR3 loop is CASSLLGRNQETQYF. DNA for the CDR3: TGCGCCAGCAGCTTGTTGGGACGGAACCAAGAGACCCAGTACTTC.